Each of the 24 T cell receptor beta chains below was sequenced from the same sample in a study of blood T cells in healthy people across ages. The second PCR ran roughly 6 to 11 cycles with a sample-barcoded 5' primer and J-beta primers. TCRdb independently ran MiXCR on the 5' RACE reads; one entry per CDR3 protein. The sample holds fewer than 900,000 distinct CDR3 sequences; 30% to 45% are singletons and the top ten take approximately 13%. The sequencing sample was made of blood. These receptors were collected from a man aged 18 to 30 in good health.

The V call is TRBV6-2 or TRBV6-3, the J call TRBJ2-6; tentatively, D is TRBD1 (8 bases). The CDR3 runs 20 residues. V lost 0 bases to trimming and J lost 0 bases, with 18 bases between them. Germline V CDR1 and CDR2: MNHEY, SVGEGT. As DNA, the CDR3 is TGTGCCAGCAGTTACTCCGAGCGGGACAGGATTAACTCTGGGGCCAACGTCCTGACTTTC. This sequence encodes CASSYSERDRINSGANVLTF.

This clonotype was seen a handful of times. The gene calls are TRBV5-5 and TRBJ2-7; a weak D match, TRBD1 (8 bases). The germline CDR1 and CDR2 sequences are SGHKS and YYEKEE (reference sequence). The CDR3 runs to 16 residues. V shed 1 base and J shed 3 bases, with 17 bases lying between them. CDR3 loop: CASSLIGGDRRYEQYF. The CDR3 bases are TGTGCCAGCAGCTTGATTGGGGGGGACAGGCGCTACGAGCAGTACTTC.

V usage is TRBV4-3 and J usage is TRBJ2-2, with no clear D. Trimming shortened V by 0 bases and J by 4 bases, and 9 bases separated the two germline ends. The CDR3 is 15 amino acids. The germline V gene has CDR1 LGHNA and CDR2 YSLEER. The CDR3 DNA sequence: TGCGCCAGCAGCCAAGAGGCCCTGGTCACCGGGGAGCTGTTTTTT. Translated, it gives CASSQEALVTGELFF.

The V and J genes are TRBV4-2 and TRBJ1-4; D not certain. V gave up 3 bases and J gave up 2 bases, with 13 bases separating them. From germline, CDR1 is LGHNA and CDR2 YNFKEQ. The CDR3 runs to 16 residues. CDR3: CASSHRLTATNEKLFF. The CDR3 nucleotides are TGTGCCAGCAGCCACCGACTCACAGCGACTAATGAAAAACTGTTTTTT.

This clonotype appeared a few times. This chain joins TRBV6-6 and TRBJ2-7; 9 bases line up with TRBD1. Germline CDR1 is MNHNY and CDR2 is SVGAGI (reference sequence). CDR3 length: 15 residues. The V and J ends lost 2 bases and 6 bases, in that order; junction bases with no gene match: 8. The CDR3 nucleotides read TGTGCCAGCAGTTACCGTCCCGGGACAGGGTCCGAGCAGTACTTC. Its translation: CASSYRPGTGSEQYF.

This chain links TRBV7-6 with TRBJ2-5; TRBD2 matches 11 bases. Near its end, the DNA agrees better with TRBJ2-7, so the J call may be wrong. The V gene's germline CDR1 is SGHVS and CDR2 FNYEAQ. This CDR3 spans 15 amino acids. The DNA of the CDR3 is TGTGCCAGCAGCACACTAGCGGGGGCTTCCGACGAGCAGTACTTC. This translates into CASSTLAGASDEQYF.

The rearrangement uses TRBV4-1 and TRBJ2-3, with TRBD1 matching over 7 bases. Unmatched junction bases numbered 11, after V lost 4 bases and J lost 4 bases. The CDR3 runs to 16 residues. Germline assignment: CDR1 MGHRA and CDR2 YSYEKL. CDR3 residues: CASSRDGTVRPDTQYF. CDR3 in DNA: TGCGCCAGCAGCCGAGACGGGACAGTCAGGCCAGATACGCAGTATTTT.

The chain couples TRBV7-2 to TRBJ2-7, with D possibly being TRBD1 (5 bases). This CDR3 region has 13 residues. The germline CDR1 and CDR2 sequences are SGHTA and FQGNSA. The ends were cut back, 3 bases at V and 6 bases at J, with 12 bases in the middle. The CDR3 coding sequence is TGTGCCAGCAGCTTCCAGGGTGCCCCCGAGCAGTACTTC. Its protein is CASSFQGAPEQYF.

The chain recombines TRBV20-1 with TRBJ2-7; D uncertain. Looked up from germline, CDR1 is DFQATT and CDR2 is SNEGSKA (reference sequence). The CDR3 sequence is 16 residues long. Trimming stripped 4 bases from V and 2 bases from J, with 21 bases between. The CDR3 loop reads CSANPAHSTRAYEQYF. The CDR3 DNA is TGCAGTGCTAATCCTGCACACTCGACACGGGCCTACGAGCAGTACTTC.

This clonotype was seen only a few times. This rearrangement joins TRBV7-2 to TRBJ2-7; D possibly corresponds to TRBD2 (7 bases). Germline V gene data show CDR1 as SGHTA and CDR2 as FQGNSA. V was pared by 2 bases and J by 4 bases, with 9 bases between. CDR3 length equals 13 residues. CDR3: CASSLKGGYEQYF. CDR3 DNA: TGTGCCAGCAGCTTAAAGGGGGGGTACGAGCAGTACTTC. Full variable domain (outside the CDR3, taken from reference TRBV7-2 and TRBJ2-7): GAGVSQSPSNKVTEKGKDVELRCDPISGHTALYWYRQSLGQGLEFLIYFQGNSAPDKSGLPSDRFSAERTGGSVSTLTIQRTQQEDSAVYLCASSLKGGYEQYFGPGTRLTVT.

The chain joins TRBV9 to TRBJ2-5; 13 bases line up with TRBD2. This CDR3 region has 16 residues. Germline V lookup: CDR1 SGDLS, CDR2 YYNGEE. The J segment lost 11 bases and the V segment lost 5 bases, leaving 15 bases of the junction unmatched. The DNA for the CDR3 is TGTGCCAGCAGTGCCAAAGGACTAGCGGGGGTCAATGAGCAGTACTTC. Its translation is CASSAKGLAGVNEQYF.

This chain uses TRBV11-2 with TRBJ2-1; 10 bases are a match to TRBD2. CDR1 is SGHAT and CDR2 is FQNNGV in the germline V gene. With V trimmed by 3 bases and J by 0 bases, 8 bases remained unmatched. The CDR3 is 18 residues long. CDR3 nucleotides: TGTGCCAGCAGCTTTAGGACTAGCGGACTTAGCTCCTACAATGAGCAGTTCTTC. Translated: CASSFRTSGLSSYNEQFF.

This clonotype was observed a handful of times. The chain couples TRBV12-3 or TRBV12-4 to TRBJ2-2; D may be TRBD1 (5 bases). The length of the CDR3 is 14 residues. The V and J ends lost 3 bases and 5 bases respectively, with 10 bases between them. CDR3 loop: CASSFIRTTGELFF. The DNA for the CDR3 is TGTGCCAGCAGTTTTATAAGGACAACCGGGGAGCTGTTTTTT.

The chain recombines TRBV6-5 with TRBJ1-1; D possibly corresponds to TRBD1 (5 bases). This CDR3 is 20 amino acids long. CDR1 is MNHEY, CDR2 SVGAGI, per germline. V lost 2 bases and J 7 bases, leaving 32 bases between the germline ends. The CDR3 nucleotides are TGTGCCAGCAGTTACCCTCTGTGGGGGGTCGTCCCGCCAGAAAGATATGAAGCTTTCTTT. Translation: CASSYPLWGVVPPERYEAFF.

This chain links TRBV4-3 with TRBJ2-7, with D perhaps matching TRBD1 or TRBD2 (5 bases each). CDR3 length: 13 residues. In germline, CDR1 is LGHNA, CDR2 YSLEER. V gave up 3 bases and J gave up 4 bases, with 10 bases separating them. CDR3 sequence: CASSHGTEYEQYF. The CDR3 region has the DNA TGCGCCAGCAGCCATGGGACCGAGTACGAGCAGTACTTC.

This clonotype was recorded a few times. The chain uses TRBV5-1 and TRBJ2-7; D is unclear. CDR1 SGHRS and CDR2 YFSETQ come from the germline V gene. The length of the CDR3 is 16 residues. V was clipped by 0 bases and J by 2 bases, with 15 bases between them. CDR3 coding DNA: TGCGCCAGCAGCTTGGCGGGTTCTGGTGGTACCTACGAGCAGTACTTC. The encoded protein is CASSLAGSGGTYEQYF.

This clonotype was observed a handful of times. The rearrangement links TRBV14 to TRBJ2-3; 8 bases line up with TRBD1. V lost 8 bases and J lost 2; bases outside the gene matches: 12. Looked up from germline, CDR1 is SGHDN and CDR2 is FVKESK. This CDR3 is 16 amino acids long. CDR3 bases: TGTGCCAGCTCCCGTGGCCCAGGGGGCTACACAGATACGCAGTATTTT. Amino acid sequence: CASSRGPGGYTDTQYF.

The CDR3 loop reads CASNHRGGTEAFF. CDR3 DNA sequence: TGTGCCAGCAATCACAGGGGAGGCACTGAAGCTTTCTTT. The rearrangement links TRBV6-5 to TRBJ1-1, with 7 bases matching TRBD1. The CDR3 is made up of 13 amino acids. Germline V lookup: CDR1 MNHEY, CDR2 SVGAGI. The ends lost 7 bases at V and 4 bases at J; junction bases unmatched: 6.

CDR3 sequence: CASSGKQGAEAFF. The CDR3 DNA reads as TGTGCCAGCAGCGGAAAACAGGGGGCTGAAGCTTTCTTT. The chain links TRBV9 to TRBJ1-1, with TRBD1 matching 8 bases. Per the germline V gene, CDR1 is SGDLS and CDR2 is YYNGEE. Unmatched junction bases numbered 4, after V lost 3 bases and J lost 6 bases. The CDR3 sequence is 13 residues long. Using reference TRBV9 and TRBJ1-1 for the parts outside the CDR3, the full variable domain is DSGVTQTPKHLITATGQRVTLRCSPRSGDLSVYWYQQSLDQGLQFLIQYYNGEERAKGNILERFSAQQFPDLHSELNLSSLELGDSALYFCASSGKQGAEAFFGQGTRLTVV.

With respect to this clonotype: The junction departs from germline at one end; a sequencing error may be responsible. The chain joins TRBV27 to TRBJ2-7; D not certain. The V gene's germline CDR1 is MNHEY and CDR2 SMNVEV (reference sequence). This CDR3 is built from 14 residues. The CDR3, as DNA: TGTGTCAGCAGTTTAGACGGTCTCTCCTACGAGCAGTACTTC. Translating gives CVSSLDGLSYEQYF.

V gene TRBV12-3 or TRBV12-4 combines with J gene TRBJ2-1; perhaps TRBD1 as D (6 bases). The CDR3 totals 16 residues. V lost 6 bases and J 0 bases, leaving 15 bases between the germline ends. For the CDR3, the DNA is TGTGCCAGCAGCCCTGGGGGCACCAGCTCCTACAATGAGCAGTTCTTC. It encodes CASSPGGTSSYNEQFF.

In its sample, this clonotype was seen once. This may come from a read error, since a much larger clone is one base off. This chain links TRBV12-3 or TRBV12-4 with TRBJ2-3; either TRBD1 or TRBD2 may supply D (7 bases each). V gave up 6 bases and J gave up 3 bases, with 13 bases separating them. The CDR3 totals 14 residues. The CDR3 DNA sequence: TGTGCCAGCAGATCAGGGGGGGAAACAGATACGCAGTATTTT. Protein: CASRSGGETDTQYF.

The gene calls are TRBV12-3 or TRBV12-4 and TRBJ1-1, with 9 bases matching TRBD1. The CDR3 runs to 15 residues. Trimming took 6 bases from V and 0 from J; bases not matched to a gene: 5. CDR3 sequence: CASSETGGLNTEAFF. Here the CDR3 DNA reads TGTGCCAGCAGCGAGACAGGGGGACTGAACACTGAAGCTTTCTTT.

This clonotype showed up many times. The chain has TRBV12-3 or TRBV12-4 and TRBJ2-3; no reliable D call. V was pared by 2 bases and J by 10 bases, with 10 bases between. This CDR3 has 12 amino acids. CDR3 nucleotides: TGTGCCAGCAGTTTAAGGCCGGATGCGCAGTATTTT. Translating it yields CASSLRPDAQYF.